Shown below are 14 T cell receptor beta chains from a single sample sequenced in a study of human CD8 memory T cell subsets. Exhausted-like traits marked the TPEX cells, which were CCR7+ PD-1+ TIGIT+ early memory CD8+ T cells. Sequencing libraries of TCR beta were made by UMI-labeled 5' RACE. From its re-call of the 5' RACE reads, TCRdb lists each CDR3 protein once, without DNA. The listing contains several thousand distinct CDR3 sequences. The material sequenced was CD8+ T cells from PBMCs. These receptors all come from a human donor in good health.

This chain links TRBV7-9 with TRBJ2-2; as DNA is missing, the TRBD2 call by TCRdb cannot be tested. The germline gives CDR1 SEHNR, CDR2 FQNEAQ (reference sequence). There are 15 residues in the CDR3. The CDR3 protein is CASSRTTSGTGELFF.

The rearrangement links TRBV2 to TRBJ2-7. The germline V gene encodes CDR1 SNHLY and CDR2 FYNNEI. The CDR3 is made up of 14 amino acids. The CDR3 loop is CASSEGPSSYEQYF.

This chain links TRBV20-1 with TRBJ2-7; checking the TCRdb D call of TRBD2 is not possible without DNA. There are 14 residues in the CDR3. The germline gives CDR1 DFQATT, CDR2 SNEGSKA (reference sequence). The CDR3 loop reads CSASKRTESYEQYF.

Frequency places this clonotype as medium-sized. V gene TRBV12-3 or TRBV12-4 combines with J gene TRBJ2-5; as DNA is missing, the TRBD1 call by TCRdb cannot be tested. This CDR3 is built from 17 residues. CDR3 sequence: CASSRFAGGHLQETQYF.

The chain is built from TRBV2 and TRBJ2-2. CDR1 is SNHLY and CDR2 is FYNNEI in the germline V gene. The CDR3 is 14 residues long. The CDR3 here is CASSEQPGTGELFF.

The chain links TRBV10-3 to TRBJ2-3. From germline, CDR1 is ENHRY and CDR2 SYGVKD. There are 14 residues in the CDR3. CDR3 region: CAISELLSPDTQYF.

This sequence joins TRBV7-6 and TRBJ2-2; TCRdb's D gene call, TRBD1, goes unchecked for lack of DNA. The CDR3 is made up of 16 amino acids. Germline V gene lookup returns CDR1 SGHVS and CDR2 FNYEAQ. This CDR3 is CASSLEEAGVTGELFF.

The chain joins TRBV29-1 to TRBJ2-7; absent DNA, TCRdb's TRBD1 call cannot be checked. Germline lookup yields CDR1 SQVTM and CDR2 ANQGSEA. This CDR3 has 14 residues. CDR3 sequence reads: CSASGVAEAYEQYF.

The chain employs TRBV27 and TRBJ2-7; TCRdb reports TRBD2, a call that lacks DNA to check it against. The length of the CDR3 is 18 residues. CDR1 and CDR2 from the germline V gene are MNHEY and SMNVEV (reference sequence). CDR3 amino acids: CASSLYRDGRASDYEQYF.

This chain links TRBV7-9 with TRBJ2-2; with no DNA, the TCRdb D assignment of TRBD1 cannot be verified. CDR1 and CDR2 from the germline V gene are SEHNR and FQNEAQ (reference sequence). The CDR3 runs 15 residues. This chain's CDR3 is CASSSPTQNTGELFF.

The J gene is TRBJ2-1, the V gene TRBV20-1; TCRdb outputs TRBD2, but without DNA this stays unchecked. The germline CDR1 and CDR2 sequences are DFQATT and SNEGSKA (reference sequence). The CDR3 consists of 15 residues. CDR3 residues: CSARDLAGGLNEQFF.

The CDR3 region is CASSRQGANNEQFF. V is TRBV6-4 and J is TRBJ2-1; TCRdb outputs TRBD1, but without DNA this stays unchecked. The CDR3 covers 14 residues. The germline CDR1 and CDR2 sequences are MRHNA and SNTAGT.

The chain is built from TRBV9 and TRBJ1-1; TCRdb's assignment of TRBD1 cannot be checked, as there is no DNA. The length of the CDR3 is 15 residues. Per the germline V gene, CDR1 is SGDLS and CDR2 is YYNGEE. The CDR3 reads CASSDAWGSDTEAFF.

V and J are TRBV6-6 and TRBJ2-3; TCRdb's D call of TRBD1 is untestable without DNA. The CDR3 consists of 14 residues. Germline V gene data show CDR1 as MNHNY and CDR2 as SVGAGI (reference sequence). This CDR3 reads CASKSRGFIDTQYF.